This T cell receptor (beta chain) was recovered during a study of blood T cell repertoires in COVID-19. Background on the study: Both acute and convalescent COVID-19 samples were obtained from the United States, Italy and Spain. Sample material is recorded as cDNA or gDNA derived from T cells, B-cell-depleted T cells, or PBMCs.

Under the authors' procedure: Amplification of reference gene primers was used by the study to estimate nucleated cell counts. The method was immunoSEQ multiplex PCR; TCRdb's version includes in-frame clones alone and lacks a portion of them. V and J calls and clone size are copied from that table; D and trimming were computed from the DNA. The table lists 150,000 to 200,000 clones, 80% to 90% of them singletons. V lost 1 base and J 6 bases, leaving 10 bases between the germline ends. The CDR3 loop spans 14 amino acids. In germline, CDR1 is SGHDN, CDR2 FVKESK. The sample was peripheral blood. The V and J genes are TRBV14 and TRBJ2-1, with D perhaps matching TRBD2 (5 bases). This TCR came from a man aged 55 to 70 with acute or convalescent COVID-19. The CDR3 is CASSQAGLANEQFF. The CDR3 coding sequence is TGTGCCAGCAGCCAAGCCGGGCTAGCCAATGAGCAGTTCTTC.